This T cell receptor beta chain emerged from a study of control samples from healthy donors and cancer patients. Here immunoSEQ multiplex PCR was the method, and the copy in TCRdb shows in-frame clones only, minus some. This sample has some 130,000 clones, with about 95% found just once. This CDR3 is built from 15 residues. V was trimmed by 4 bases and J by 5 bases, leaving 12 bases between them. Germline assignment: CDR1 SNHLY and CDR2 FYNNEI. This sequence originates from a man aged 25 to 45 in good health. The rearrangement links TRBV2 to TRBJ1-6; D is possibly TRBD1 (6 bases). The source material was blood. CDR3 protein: CASSVSGADNSPLHF. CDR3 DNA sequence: TGTGCCAGCAGTGTCTCGGGGGCGGATAATTCACCCCTCCACTTT.